This TCR beta chain was identified in a study of blood T cells in healthy people across ages. Findings of the study overall: Measured against age, TCR beta diversity per million T cells decreased in a roughly linear manner.

In regard to this clonotype: The antigen is not known.

It was with a sample-barcoded 5' primer and a J-beta primer mix that a second PCR of about 7 to 12 cycles was run. MiXCR was run by TCRdb on the 5' RACE reads, yielding one entry per CDR3 protein. The data show over 1,300,000 distinct CDR3 sequences, roughly 59% seen once. The germline V gene has CDR1 MGHDK and CDR2 SYGVNS. Trimming took 3 bases from V and 3 from J, leaving 6 bases between them. The CDR3 has 12 residues. This chain joins TRBV25-1 and TRBJ2-7, with D unresolved. The sequence derives from a man aged 18-30 years in good health. The specimen was blood. The CDR3 nucleotides read TGTGCCAGCAGTGACCTAAACTACGAGCAGTACTTC. Protein product: CASSDLNYEQYF.